What follows is one TCR beta chain and its context. Its antigen is not identified. Using unique molecular identifiers, the investigators prepared the TCRbeta library. MiXCR was run by TCRdb on the PCR reads, yielding one entry per CDR3 protein. The sample consists of over 450,000 distinct CDR3 sequences, over 9.5% of them appearing once. Germline loops: CDR1 SGHNT, CDR2 YYREEE (reference sequence). The CDR3 has 14 residues. Trimming stripped 4 bases from V and 3 bases from J, with 13 bases between. This entry is derived from a study of T-cell reconstitution after alpha-beta-depleted transplantation in children. Study conclusions and caveats: Roughly two months post-transplant, alpha-beta T cells reportedly originated from several hundred graft clones that had expanded. The high TCRbeta diversity at day 60 in some patients came from surviving recipient T cells and thymic progenitors. Counts and diversity of T cells one year after transplant came mostly from newly produced T cells.

The clonotype comes from a child aged 2-15 years with inherited bone marrow failure, due to receive a stem cell transplant. V gene TRBV5-4 combines with J gene TRBJ1-1, with D tentatively TRBD1 (5 bases). The source was PBMCs, collected before TCRalphabeta/CD19-depleted stem cell transplant. DNA for the CDR3: TGTGCCAGCAGCCCTCGGGGGGGGGACACTGAAGCTTTCTTT. Encoded protein: CASSPRGGDTEAFF.